The clone carrying this TCR beta chain was detected a few times. Its specificity is not known. The sample comes from a study of T-cell memory formation after mild COVID-19. Regarding the study as a whole: Most CD4+ clones that shrank were in CM and EM, while CD8+ ones turned up in EMRA. The appearance of some responding clones in pre-infection memory suggested that cross-reactive memory joined.

The 5'RACE method, run with constant-segment primers, produced TCR alpha and TCR beta cDNA libraries (carrying sample barcodes and UMIs). TCRdb reanalysed the 5' RACE reads using MiXCR and keeps one entry per CDR3 protein. The repertoire holds about 390,000 distinct CDR3 sequences, with 21% as singletons. Trimming pared 6 bases from V and 7 bases from J, leaving 13 bases between. The germline V gene has CDR1 ENHRY and CDR2 SYGVKD. This CDR3 has 13 residues. The sequenced sample was PBMCs or a T cell subset sorted from them (not recorded which). This sequence was found in an adult woman who had mild COVID-19 (a few samples of this study predate the infection). Cell type and time point are not known. J is TRBJ2-1 and V is TRBV10-3; perhaps TRBD2 as D (6 bases). Written as DNA, the CDR3 is TGTGCCATCAGGGACGGACTAAGGAATGAGCAGTTCTTC. Amino acid sequence: CAIRDGLRNEQFF.